The 30 T cell receptor beta chains given below trace back to one sample, sequenced in a study of blood T cell repertoires in COVID-19. Repertoires were generated with immunoSEQ multiplex PCR, while TCRdb's copy carries only in-frame clones and drops some. The data contain about 100,000 clones, 71% of them seen just once; the ten biggest clones take up about 1.8%. Sequenced material: peripheral blood. The receptors derive from a woman aged 40 to 50 with acute or convalescent COVID-19.

This clone has only a few counts. V usage is TRBV9 and J usage is TRBJ2-2; TRBD1 matches at 8 bases. The V and J ends lost 5 bases and 3 bases, in that order; junction bases with no gene match: 3. CDR3 length equals 14 residues. CDR1 is SGDLS and CDR2 is YYNGEE in the germline V gene. CDR3 sequence (DNA): TGTGCCAGCAGTCAGGGGGCCTACACCGGGGAGCTGTTTTTT. It specifies CASSQGAYTGELFF.

A few counts support this clone. J is TRBJ1-2 and V is TRBV5-4; TRBD1 matches 7 bases. CDR1 SGHNT and CDR2 YYREEE come from the germline V gene (reference sequence). This CDR3 region has 12 residues. Unmatched junction bases numbered 5, after V lost 4 bases and J lost 8 bases. Written as DNA, the CDR3 is TGTGCCAGCAGCCGGGACAGTGGGGGCTACACCTTC. Amino acid sequence: CASSRDSGGYTF. Together with reference TRBV5-4 and TRBJ1-2, the CDR3 gives the full variable domain: ETGVTQSPTHLIKTRGQQVTLRCSSQSGHNTVSWYQQALGQGPQFIFQYYREEENGRGNFPPRFSGLQFPNYSSELNVNALELDDSALYLCASSRDSGGYTFGSGTRLTVV.

The rearrangement joins TRBV30 to TRBJ2-5, with unresolved D. Trimming removed 5 bases at V and 0 bases at J, with 16 bases between. Per germline, CDR1 GTSNPN and CDR2 SVGIG (reference sequence). The CDR3 contains 15 residues. The chain's CDR3 is CAWRSTATYQETQYF. The CDR3 coding sequence is TGTGCCTGGCGTAGTACCGCTACGTACCAAGAGACCCAGTACTTC.

This clone was seen more than once but under ten times. The V and J genes are TRBV4-1 and TRBJ1-5; weak D call: TRBD1 (5 bases). CDR1 MGHRA and CDR2 YSYEKL come from the germline V gene. V lost 0 bases and J lost 5, with 11 bases in between. The CDR3 has 15 amino acids. The CDR3 sequence: CASSQEGQADQPQHF. DNA for the CDR3: TGCGCCAGCAGCCAAGAGGGGCAGGCCGATCAGCCCCAGCATTTT.

The chain employs TRBV5-4 and TRBJ1-1, with TRBD1 matching over 8 bases. The CDR3 runs to 13 residues. The germline V gene encodes CDR1 SGHNT and CDR2 YYREEE (reference sequence). Unmatched junction bases numbered 1, after V lost 3 bases and J lost 3 bases. The CDR3 DNA sequence: TGTGCCAGCAGCTGGACAGGGCACACTGAAGCTTTCTTT. Its protein is CASSWTGHTEAFF.

The rearrangement uses TRBV10-3 and TRBJ2-2; D might be TRBD1 (5 bases). Germline CDR1 and CDR2: ENHRY and SYGVKD. V shed 5 bases and J shed 0 bases, with 10 bases lying between them. CDR3 size: 15 residues. Here the CDR3 reads CAISKDNSNTGELFF. Written as DNA, the CDR3 is TGTGCCATCAGTAAGGACAACTCGAACACCGGGGAGCTGTTTTTT.

This rearrangement joins TRBV2 to TRBJ1-5; 10 bases line up with TRBD1. The CDR3 spans 15 residues. V dropped 4 bases and J dropped 11; count of bases not matched to a gene: 11. Germline loops: CDR1 SNHLY, CDR2 FYNNEI. The CDR3 sequence: CASSADPTGGRAQHF. In DNA form, the CDR3 reads TGTGCCAGCAGTGCCGACCCGACAGGGGGCAGGGCCCAGCATTTT.

The CDR3 coding sequence is TGCGCCAGCAGCCAGAGAGTCCCGCCCCCCTCCTACGAGCAGTACTTC. It translates to CASSQRVPPPSYEQYF. The genes are TRBV4-1 and TRBJ2-7; D unclear. Germline CDR1 reads MGHRA; CDR2 reads YSYEKL. CDR3 length: 16 amino acids. The V and J ends lost 3 bases and 0 bases respectively, with 15 bases between them.

About this clone: The CDR3 does not end in the conserved phenylalanine or tryptophan, so this is likely a read error. It is unclear where the CDR3 begins or ends on the DNA, so no DNA is shown, and the CDR3 is as TCRdb lists it. V is TRBV6-2 or TRBV6-3 and J is TRBJ2-3; no DNA check was done on the table's D call, TRBD2. The CDR3 length equals 13 residues, ends included. Germline CDR1 reads MNHEY; CDR2 reads SVGEGT. CDR3 sequence: CASSTSSGGASLG.

The CDR3 region is CASSLGTSVDNEQFF. CDR3 in DNA: TGTGCCAGCAGCTTAGGGACTAGCGTTGACAATGAGCAGTTCTTC. The chain uses TRBV11-3 and TRBJ2-1; the match to TRBD2 covers 9 bases. Germline V gene lookup returns CDR1 SGHNT and CDR2 YENEEA. The CDR3 spans 15 residues. The junction had 3 bases not matched to a gene; V was cut back by 1 base and J by 5 bases.

This sequence joins TRBV7-9 and TRBJ2-1, with TRBD2 identical over 8 bases. This CDR3 has 14 amino acids. V lost 8 bases and J lost 3; bases outside the gene matches: 6. Looked up from germline, CDR1 is SEHNR and CDR2 is FQNEAQ (reference sequence). CDR3: CASATGGNYNEQFF. CDR3 sequence (DNA): TGTGCCAGCGCGACGGGGGGGAACTACAATGAGCAGTTCTTC.

The chain has TRBV3-1 (or the pseudogene TRBV3-2) and TRBJ2-3; D is unresolved. The ends were cut back, 4 bases at V and 6 bases at J, with 14 bases in the middle. The CDR3 is made up of 14 amino acids. Germline CDR1 is LGHDT and CDR2 is YNNKEL (reference sequence). Here the CDR3 DNA reads TGTGCCAGCAGCCCCCCCTCTATAAAGGATACGCAGTATTTT. Translated, it gives CASSPPSIKDTQYF.

This chain links TRBV5-1 with TRBJ2-3; TRBD1 aligns across 10 bases. From germline, CDR1 is SGHRS and CDR2 YFSETQ. With 2 bases clipped from V and 5 bases from J, the junction kept 8 bases outside the gene matches. This CDR3 region has 16 residues. This CDR3 reads CASSLGTGAAGDTQYF. CDR3 in DNA: TGCGCCAGCAGCTTAGGGACAGGGGCCGCGGGAGATACGCAGTATTTT.

The rearrangement uses TRBV7-9 and TRBJ1-6; 7 bases line up with TRBD1. J was trimmed by 11 bases and V by 6 bases; bases with no gene match: 4. This CDR3 comprises 12 residues. The germline gives CDR1 SEHNR, CDR2 FQNEAQ (reference sequence). Here the CDR3 reads CASRTQGTPLHF. In nucleotides, the CDR3 is TGTGCCAGCAGGACACAGGGGACACCCCTCCACTTT.

The chain joins TRBV18 to TRBJ2-1; D might be TRBD1 (5 bases). With 1 base removed from V and 1 base from J, the gap between germline ends came to 8 bases. The CDR3 covers 15 residues. CDR1 is KGHSH, CDR2 LQKENI, per germline. The CDR3 nucleotides read TGTGCCAGCTCACCACAGGCAGGGTCCTACAATGAGCAGTTCTTC. Encoded protein: CASSPQAGSYNEQFF. Variable domain in full (rest from reference TRBV18 and TRBJ2-1): NAGVMQNPRHLVRRRGQEARLRCSPMKGHSHVYWYRQLPEEGLKFMVYLQKENIIDESGMPKERFSAEFPKEGPSILRIQQVVRGDSAAYFCASSPQAGSYNEQFFGPGTRLTVL.

V usage is TRBV2 and J usage is TRBJ1-5; 8 bases agree with TRBD1. Germline V gene data show CDR1 as SNHLY and CDR2 as FYNNEI. V lost 7 bases to trimming and J lost 9 bases; unmatched junction nucleotides: 5. The CDR3 totals 12 residues. This chain's CDR3 is CASKDRGRPQHF. DNA for the CDR3: TGTGCCAGCAAAGACAGGGGACGGCCCCAGCATTTT.

The V and J genes are TRBV2 and TRBJ2-7, with D possibly matching TRBD1 (6 bases). CDR3 length: 15 amino acids. In germline, CDR1 is SNHLY, CDR2 FYNNEI. The V end was cut by 5 bases, the J end by 5 bases, with 19 bases between. This chain's CDR3 is CASSPTTDSADEQYF. The CDR3, as DNA: TGTGCCAGCAGTCCAACTACGGACAGCGCAGACGAGCAGTACTTC.

The chain employs TRBV29-1 and TRBJ2-5, with a weak D call TRBD2 (6 bases). The germline gives CDR1 SQVTM, CDR2 ANQGSEA. Trimming stripped 6 bases from V and 4 bases from J, with 6 bases between. The CDR3 length is 10 residues. In DNA form, the CDR3 reads TGCAGCGTCGGGGGAGAGACCCAGTACTTC. Its translation: CSVGGETQYF. Using reference TRBV29-1 and TRBJ2-5 for the parts outside the CDR3, the full variable domain is SAVISQKPSRDICQRGTSLTIQCQVDSQVTMMFWYRQQPGQSLTLIATANQGSEATYESGFVIDKFPISRPNLTFSTLTVSNMSPEDSSIYLCSVGGETQYFGPGTRLLVL.

This chain connects TRBV30 to TRBJ2-3; TRBD1 aligns across 8 bases. V lost 3 bases to trimming and J lost 8 bases; unmatched junction nucleotides: 13. The CDR3 totals 15 residues. CDR1 GTSNPN and CDR2 SVGIG come from the germline V gene (reference sequence). The CDR3 region is CAWSYGDRSIGTQYF. In DNA form, the CDR3 reads TGTGCCTGGAGCTATGGGGACAGGAGTATCGGTACGCAGTATTTT.

The chain combines TRBV3-1 (or the pseudogene TRBV3-2) with TRBJ1-5, with D possibly matching TRBD1 (6 bases). The V end lost 2 bases, the J end lost 6 bases, and 11 bases lay between the germline ends. Germline V gives CDR1 LGHDT, CDR2 YNNKEL (reference sequence). CDR3 length: 14 amino acids. The CDR3 nucleotides read TGTGCCAGCAGCCAACAACAGGGCGGTCAGCCCCAGCATTTT. Amino acids: CASSQQQGGQPQHF.

This rearrangement joins TRBV18 to TRBJ2-2; D not resolved. Germline V gene sequence: CDR1 KGHSH, CDR2 LQKENI. V gave up 1 base and J gave up 6 bases, with 12 bases separating them. There are 15 residues in the CDR3. DNA for the CDR3: TGTGCCAGCTCACCACAATTGAGCGAGGCCGGGGAGCTGTTTTTT. Its protein product is CASSPQLSEAGELFF.

This clone occurred many times. The genes are TRBV3-1 (or the pseudogene TRBV3-2) and TRBJ1-6, with a weak D call TRBD1 (5 bases). The ends were cut back, 6 bases at V and 10 bases at J, with 13 bases in the middle. The CDR3 totals 13 residues. Germline V CDR1 and CDR2: LGHDT, YNNKEL (reference sequence). This chain's CDR3 is CASRADGGSPLHF. The CDR3 region has the DNA TGTGCCAGCAGGGCAGACGGGGGATCACCCCTCCACTTT.

V usage is TRBV7-9 and J usage is TRBJ2-2; 9 bases line up with TRBD1. Germline values: CDR1 SEHNR, CDR2 FQNEAQ (reference sequence). V shed 7 bases and J 3 bases; nucleotides not matched to a gene: 15. CDR3 length: 18 residues. The CDR3 spells CASNVLQGAGIDTGELFF. CDR3 sequence (DNA): TGTGCCAGCAACGTGCTACAGGGGGCAGGTATCGACACCGGGGAGCTGTTTTTT.

The chain carries TRBV2 and TRBJ2-7, with D tentatively TRBD1 (6 bases). The ends were cut back, 8 bases at V and 5 bases at J, with 16 bases in the middle. The CDR3 has 13 residues. Looked up from germline, CDR1 is SNHLY and CDR2 is FYNNEI. The CDR3 coding sequence is TGTGCCAGCTATGGAGCCCAGGGGCACGAGCAGTACTTC. The encoded protein is CASYGAQGHEQYF.

This clone came up many times. The chain is built from TRBV2 and TRBJ1-4; TRBD1 aligns across 8 bases. The junction had 5 bases not matched to a gene; V was cut back by 3 bases and J by 8 bases. The CDR3 runs 14 residues. Germline V CDR1 and CDR2: SNHLY, FYNNEI. Here the CDR3 DNA reads TGTGCCAGCAGTGATGGCCGGGACAGGGAAAAACTGTTTTTT. It encodes CASSDGRDREKLFF.

This chain links TRBV28 with TRBJ1-1, with a tentative D call TRBD1 (5 bases). The CDR3 has 15 residues. Germline V lookup: CDR1 MDHEN, CDR2 SYDVKM. Trimming removed 1 base at V and 3 bases at J, with 12 bases between. The CDR3 DNA is TGTGCCAGCAGTTTATTCGGGGGGTTGCACACTGAAGCTTTCTTT. Its translation is CASSLFGGLHTEAFF.

CDR3 protein: CASSVSGTEETQYF. The CDR3 region has the DNA TGCGCCAGCAGCGTATCCGGGACAGAAGAGACCCAGTACTTC. V gene TRBV5-1 combines with J gene TRBJ2-5; 7 bases are shared with TRBD1. The junction had 6 bases not matched to a gene; V was cut back by 4 bases and J by 3 bases. The V gene's germline CDR1 is SGHRS and CDR2 YFSETQ. The CDR3 is 14 residues long.

This chain links TRBV30 with TRBJ1-1; D is perhaps TRBD1 (5 bases). V was trimmed by 1 base and J by 0 bases, leaving 12 bases between them. The germline CDR1 and CDR2 sequences are GTSNPN and SVGIG (reference sequence). The CDR3 consists of 15 residues. This chain's CDR3 is CAWSAWGGMNTEAFF. The CDR3 region has the DNA TGTGCCTGGAGTGCCTGGGGGGGTATGAACACTGAAGCTTTCTTT.

The chain recombines TRBV6-4 with TRBJ1-5; D not resolved. V lost 7 bases and J lost 0, with 4 bases in between. Germline V gene data show CDR1 as MRHNA and CDR2 as SNTAGT. This CDR3 contains 12 residues. The CDR3: CASTRSNQPQHF. The CDR3 nucleotides read TGTGCCAGCACCCGTAGCAATCAGCCCCAGCATTTT.

The rearrangement joins TRBV5-1 to TRBJ2-1, with TRBD1 identical over 8 bases. This CDR3 spans 15 amino acids. The junction had 9 bases not matched to a gene; V was cut back by 0 bases and J by 10 bases. Germline assignment: CDR1 SGHRS and CDR2 YFSETQ. CDR3 sequence reads: CASSLGQGAEFEQFF. CDR3 in DNA: TGCGCCAGCAGCTTGGGTCAGGGGGCGGAATTCGAGCAGTTCTTC.